This T cell receptor beta chain was captured by sequencing in a study of T cell responses to AZD1222 COVID-19 vaccine. The overall study: Some second doses came at about 4 weeks and others at about 12 weeks; these were pooled.

Germline V CDR1 and CDR2: SGHTA, FQGNSA. This CDR3 has 15 residues. V shed 5 bases and J 0 bases; nucleotides not matched to a gene: 2. Comments on this clone: Its matching antigen is unknown.

Findings and caveats of the study: A mostly white British donor set with more females was recruited, and clonal diversity was possibly underestimated. Baseline testing showed seropositivity in only 6 or 7 AZD1222 recipients.

Assay: immunoSEQ multiplex PCR; the TCRdb copy retains only in-frame clones and omits some. The table shows roughly 100,000 clones, with about 80% occurring only once. Here the sequenced sample was peripheral blood, taken on day 0 of AZD1222 vaccination. The gene calls are TRBV7-2 and TRBJ1-2; 11 bases align to TRBD1. This TCR came from an adult in good health. The CDR3 region has the DNA TGTGCCAGCAGCACGGGACAGGGGGCTAACTATGGCTACACCTTC. Residues: CASSTGQGANYGYTF.